This T cell receptor beta chain originates from a study of regulatory T cells in long-lasting Graves disease. Time point: newly diagnosed GD, antithyroid drugs for less than 3 months. Extracted PBMC RNA gave rise to the TCR library. The study's findings and limits: Samples came from peripheral blood alone, without thyroid tissue.

This clonotype was seen at least ten times. No antigen is known for it. According to the study, TCR beta libraries were built with iRepertoire HTBI primers and CDR3-region Arm-PCR. TCRdb re-derived calls from the multiplex PCR reads in MiXCR, one entry per CDR3 protein. This sample carries about 540,000 distinct CDR3 sequences, approximately 13% of them seen once, and the ten largest clones take over 7.5%. The CDR3 has 14 residues. Germline V gene lookup returns CDR1 LGHNT and CDR2 FRNRAP. V was pared by 0 bases and J by 2 bases, with 8 bases between. This same sample was also part of a study on T cells in Graves' hyperthyroidism and ophthalmopathy. According to that study: Patients aged 18 to 65 had newly diagnosed hyperthyroidism lasting under 2 months.

The sequence was collected from a young man with Graves disease. This sequence joins TRBV12-5 and TRBJ2-7; D gene ambiguous. The sequencing used peripheral blood mononuclear cells (PBMCs), collected at new diagnosis, from a patient treated with antithyroid drugs. CDR3 sequence reads: CASGLVLPPYEQYF. The CDR3 nucleotides are TGTGCTAGTGGTTTGGTACTCCCCCCCTACGAGCAGTACTTC.